Each of the 16 T cell receptor beta chains below was sequenced from the same sample in a study of cytomegalovirus exposure and HLA in healthy donors. Vbeta (60) and Jbeta (13) primers were used in the PCR. TCRdb's table, derived via immunoSEQ multiplex PCR, lists solely in-frame clones and lacks some. Listed are nearly 200,000 clones; approximately 0.74% falls within the top ten. Sequenced sample: PBMCs. The receptor set was obtained from a boy between 10 and 17 years old in good health and CMV-seronegative.

The V and J genes are TRBV2 and TRBJ1-3; no definite D call. The CDR3 extends over 14 amino acids. CDR1 and CDR2 from the germline V gene are SNHLY and FYNNEI. The V end lost 3 bases, the J end lost 2 bases, and 8 bases lay between the germline ends. CDR3 DNA sequence: TGTGCCAGCAGTGATCGGGGTGCTGGAAACACCATATATTTT. Amino acids: CASSDRGAGNTIYF.

This chain links TRBV11-2 with TRBJ2-1; 12 nucleotides agree with TRBD1. The CDR3 is made up of 17 amino acids. The ends lost 5 bases at V and 7 bases at J; junction bases unmatched: 12. Germline V gives CDR1 SGHAT, CDR2 FQNNGV. CDR3 sequence: CASSPRGTGGSVNEQFF. As DNA, the CDR3 is TGTGCCAGCAGCCCTCGAGGGACAGGGGGCTCGGTGAATGAGCAGTTCTTC.

The V call is TRBV6-5, the J call TRBJ1-4, with D possibly matching TRBD1 (6 bases). The length of the CDR3 is 15 residues. The germline V and J ends were trimmed by 8 bases and 1 base, with 14 bases remaining between them. CDR1 is MNHEY and CDR2 is SVGAGI in the germline V gene. This CDR3 is CASCRGGGTNEKLFF. Written as DNA, the CDR3 is TGTGCCAGCTGCAGGGGCGGGGGAACTAATGAAAAACTGTTTTTT.

The chain couples TRBV9 to TRBJ2-7; D call uncertain. The length of the CDR3 is 13 residues. Germline lookup yields CDR1 SGDLS and CDR2 YYNGEE. V was shortened by 0 bases and J by 3 bases, with 7 bases between the two germline ends. The CDR3: CASSVAVFYEQYF. Here the CDR3 DNA reads TGTGCCAGCAGCGTAGCCGTTTTCTACGAGCAGTACTTC.

J is TRBJ2-1 and V is TRBV7-2; TRBD1 might be the D (6 bases). Between the trimmed V and J ends, which lost 4 bases and 4 bases, there was a span of 11 bases. This CDR3 has 14 amino acids. Germline V gene data show CDR1 as SGHTA and CDR2 as FQGNSA. CDR3 region: CASSSWGLYNEQFF. The CDR3 coding sequence is TGTGCCAGCAGCTCATGGGGGCTTTACAATGAGCAGTTCTTC.

V is TRBV5-5 and J is TRBJ1-4; TRBD1 aligns across 8 bases. Germline values: CDR1 SGHKS, CDR2 YYEKEE (reference sequence). With 2 bases clipped from V and 6 bases from J, the junction kept 9 bases outside the gene matches. The CDR3 contains 16 residues. The CDR3 is CASSLLPGQGYEKLFF. The DNA for the CDR3 is TGTGCCAGCAGCTTACTACCTGGACAGGGATATGAAAAACTGTTTTTT.

The chain employs TRBV19 and TRBJ1-3; D perhaps matches TRBD1 (6 bases). The CDR3 runs to 17 residues. Between the trimmed V and J ends, which lost 5 bases and 0 bases, there was a span of 17 bases. Germline V gene lookup returns CDR1 LNHDA and CDR2 SQIVND (reference sequence). The CDR3 region is CASSLYGTKASGNTIYF. Here the CDR3 DNA reads TGTGCCAGTAGTCTATACGGGACAAAAGCCTCTGGAAACACCATATATTTT.

Points on this clone: The same CDR3 also results from other DNA sequences found in this sample. The chain recombines TRBV9 with TRBJ1-2; tentatively, D is TRBD1 (5 bases). The V gene lost 3 bases and the J gene lost 2 bases, with 8 bases spanning the gap. The CDR3 is 13 amino acids. Germline CDR1 is SGDLS and CDR2 is YYNGEE. CDR3 bases: TGTGCCAGCAGCGCCCGGGGGAACTATGGCTACACCTTC. Protein sequence: CASSARGNYGYTF.

The genes are TRBV27 and TRBJ1-1; 7 nucleotides align to TRBD1. Germline trimming cut 7 bases from V and 0 bases from J; bases unmatched to any gene: 5. The CDR3 has 14 amino acids. The germline V gene encodes CDR1 MNHEY and CDR2 SMNVEV (reference sequence). CDR3 coding DNA: TGTGCCAGCAAAGGGGGCAGCATGAACACTGAAGCTTTCTTT. The encoded protein is CASKGGSMNTEAFF.

The chain recombines TRBV18 with TRBJ1-2; D is perhaps TRBD1 (5 bases). The CDR3 runs 14 residues. CDR1 and CDR2 from the germline V gene are KGHSH and LQKENI. Trimming removed 4 bases from V and 5 bases from J, with 14 bases in between. CDR3 residues: CASSHLDSFYGYTF. The CDR3 nucleotides read TGTGCCAGCTCACATCTAGACAGCTTTTATGGCTACACCTTC.

The V call is TRBV30, the J call TRBJ2-1; 12 bases fit TRBD2. The CDR3 consists of 15 residues. Germline V gene data show CDR1 as GTSNPN and CDR2 as SVGIG (reference sequence). V shed 0 bases, J shed 8 bases, and the junction held 5 bases outside the gene matches. The CDR3 sequence: CAWSVGLAGGDEQFF. In DNA, the CDR3 is TGTGCCTGGAGTGTAGGGCTAGCGGGGGGGGATGAGCAGTTCTTC. Variable domain in full (rest from reference TRBV30 and TRBJ2-1): SQTIHQWPATLVQPVGSPLSLECTVEGTSNPNLYWYRQAAGRGLQLLFYSVGIGQISSEVPQNLSASRPQDRQFILSSKKLLLSDSGFYLCAWSVGLAGGDEQFFGPGTRLTVL.

The chain has TRBV18 and TRBJ2-5, with 9 bases that match TRBD1. V was pared by 3 bases and J by 6 bases, with 11 bases of the junction left unmatched. The CDR3 sequence is 16 residues long. Germline CDR1 is KGHSH and CDR2 is LQKENI. The CDR3 sequence: CASSPPRGTGRQTQYF. The CDR3 DNA reads as TGTGCCAGCTCACCTCCCCGAGGGACAGGGAGGCAGACCCAGTACTTC.

This chain links TRBV7-9 with TRBJ2-7, with 7 bases aligning to TRBD2. Germline values: CDR1 SEHNR, CDR2 FQNEAQ (reference sequence). V shed 2 bases and J 2 bases; nucleotides not matched to a gene: 6. The CDR3 sequence is 15 residues long. The CDR3, as DNA: TGTGCCAGCAGCTTAATCTATAGCGGGCCCTACGAGCAGTACTTC. Encoded protein: CASSLIYSGPYEQYF.

This rearrangement joins TRBV18 to TRBJ1-2; TRBD1 matches at 7 bases. Germline values: CDR1 KGHSH, CDR2 LQKENI. V lost 2 bases and J lost 7; bases outside the gene matches: 4. The CDR3 length is 13 residues. The CDR3 region is CASSPDRAGGYTF. The CDR3 DNA sequence: TGTGCCAGCTCACCAGACAGGGCGGGTGGCTACACCTTC.

The rearrangement uses TRBV2 and TRBJ2-5; D perhaps matches TRBD1 (5 bases). Trimming left V 3 bases short and J 7 bases short, with 12 bases between. The CDR3 sequence is 13 residues long. Germline-derived CDR1 and CDR2 are SNHLY and FYNNEI. The CDR3 DNA is TGTGCCAGCAGTGAGACAGTCCCGGGGACCCAGTACTTC. It encodes CASSETVPGTQYF.

The J gene is TRBJ2-1, the V gene TRBV7-8; 7 bases are a match to TRBD1. The trim removed 5 bases at V and 0 bases at J, leaving 10 bases unmatched. There are 17 residues in the CDR3. CDR1 is SGHVS and CDR2 is FQNEAQ in the germline V gene. The CDR3 sequence: CASSPSHGDSSYNEQFF. DNA for the CDR3: TGTGCCAGCAGCCCCTCCCATGGGGACAGCTCCTACAATGAGCAGTTCTTC.